This TCR beta chain was obtained from a study of identifying expanded T cells in peripheral blood. Trimming stripped 6 bases from V and 7 bases from J, with 21 bases between. CDR1 and CDR2 from the germline V gene are MNHNY and SVGAGI (reference sequence). This CDR3 is built from 15 residues. Libraries were prepared by immunoSEQ multiplex PCR; TCRdb keeps only in-frame clonotypes and omits some of them. The table includes roughly 100,000 clones, around nine tenths detected once. The receptor was derived from a person aged 18 to 75 in good health. The sequenced sample consisted of blood. The V call is TRBV6-6, the J call TRBJ1-2; D perhaps matches TRBD1 (6 bases). The CDR3, as DNA: TGTGCCAGCAGCTATCAAAAGCGACAGGCTGGTGGCTACACCTTC. Translation: CASSYQKRQAGGYTF.